What follows are 12 T cell receptor beta chains derived from one specimen sequenced in a study of regulatory T cells in long-lasting Graves disease. The TCR beta library used iRepertoire HTBI primers with Arm-PCR amplification of CDR3. Each CDR3 protein is one row after TCRdb ran MiXCR on the multiplex PCR reads. Of hundreds of thousands of distinct CDR3 sequences listed, around 16% are singletons. The sample's time point: newly diagnosed GD, antithyroid drugs for less than 3 months. RNA extracted from PBMCs served as the sequencing template. The sample was also linked to a second study, of T cells in Graves' hyperthyroidism and ophthalmopathy.

The sequencing used peripheral blood mononuclear cells (PBMCs), collected at new diagnosis, from a patient treated with antithyroid drugs. The source is a man younger than 35 with Graves disease.

The chain has TRBV18 and TRBJ2-7, with 11 bases lining up with TRBD1. Germline values: CDR1 KGHSH, CDR2 LQKENI. The length of the CDR3 is 14 residues. After removal of 3 bases from V and 6 bases from J, the junction contained 4 bases not matched to a gene. The CDR3 sequence is CASSPSGQGAEQYF. CDR3 nucleotides: TGTGCCAGCTCACCTTCCGGACAGGGGGCCGAGCAGTACTTC.

Ten or more counts support this clonotype. The chain joins TRBV3-1 to TRBJ2-5, with D possibly matching TRBD1 (5 bases). V lost 1 base and J 1 base, leaving 13 bases between the germline ends. This CDR3 contains 16 residues. Germline CDR1 and CDR2: LGHDT and YNNKEL (reference sequence). CDR3 sequence reads: CASSQADQGIQETQYF. The CDR3 nucleotides are TGTGCCAGCAGCCAAGCAGACCAGGGAATCCAAGAGACCCAGTACTTC.

This chain uses TRBV5-1 with TRBJ2-6, with 10 bases identical to TRBD1. This CDR3 has 20 amino acids. The germline V gene encodes CDR1 SGHRS and CDR2 YFSETQ. V shed 0 bases and J 2 bases; nucleotides not matched to a gene: 11. The CDR3 loop reads CASSLASTGGYIPGANVLTF. CDR3 in DNA: TGCGCCAGCAGCTTGGCCTCGACAGGGGGCTACATCCCTGGGGCCAACGTCCTGACTTTC.

This clonotype was picked up many times. The chain couples TRBV28 to TRBJ1-5; perhaps TRBD1 as D (5 bases). The germline V and J ends were trimmed by 6 bases and 5 bases, with 8 bases remaining between them. Germline values: CDR1 MDHEN, CDR2 SYDVKM. CDR3 length: 12 amino acids. As DNA, the CDR3 is TGTGCCAGCAGCCAGGGTGATCAGCCCCAGCATTTT. Amino acids: CASSQGDQPQHF. The full variable domain, its missing parts supplied by reference TRBV28 and TRBJ1-5, is DVKVTQSSRYLVKRTGEKVFLECVQDMDHENMFWYRQDPGLGLRLIYFSYDVKMKEKGDIPEGYSVSREKKERFSLILESASTNQTSMYLCASSQGDQPQHFGDGTRLSIL.

This clonotype came up a few times. The chain has TRBV29-1 and TRBJ2-7; the D gene is possibly TRBD2 (5 bases). The CDR3 runs to 15 residues. The V and J ends lost 2 bases and 3 bases respectively, with 17 bases between them. In germline, CDR1 is SQVTM, CDR2 ANQGSEA. The CDR3 loop is CSVELGERNLYEQYF. The DNA for the CDR3 is TGCAGCGTTGAATTGGGAGAACGTAATCTCTACGAGCAGTACTTC.

This clonotype has just a few counts. One end of the junction is discordant with germline, which a read error may explain. The chain has TRBV11-2 and TRBJ2-3, with 8 bases identical to TRBD2. CDR3 length: 16 residues. Germline CDR1 is SGHAT and CDR2 is FQNNGV. This chain's CDR3 is CAGSDLRGGSTDTQYF. Here the CDR3 DNA reads TGTGCCGGCAGCGACCTTCGGGGGGGCAGCACAGATACGCAGTATTTT.

In the case of this clonotype: A much more abundant neighbour one base away suggests this may be a read error. The chain has TRBV27 and TRBJ2-7; possibly TRBD2 for D (5 bases). The ends were cut back, 5 bases at V and 5 bases at J, with 7 bases in the middle. This CDR3 comprises 11 residues. Germline assignment: CDR1 MNHEY and CDR2 SMNVEV (reference sequence). CDR3 nucleotide sequence: TGTGCCAGCAGTGTCGGGGACGAGCAGTACTTC. Translating it yields CASSVGDEQYF.

In its sample, this clonotype was seen many times. This rearrangement joins TRBV9 to TRBJ1-1; maybe TRBD1 (5 bases). The V end was cut by 3 bases, the J end by 1 base, with 10 bases between. Germline V gene sequence: CDR1 SGDLS, CDR2 YYNGEE. This CDR3 spans 14 amino acids. CDR3 DNA: TGTGCCAGCAGCGCCCCAAGGGGGAACACTGAAGCTTTCTTT. Protein: CASSAPRGNTEAFF.

This clonotype has just a few counts. The gene calls are TRBV30 and TRBJ1-1; D not certain. Germline CDR1 GTSNPN, CDR2 SVGIG (reference sequence). Trimming took off 2 bases at V and 1 base at J, with 8 bases between the two ends. This CDR3 contains 13 residues. The CDR3 DNA reads TGTGCCTGGAGTTGGGGTACGAACACTGAAGCTTTCTTT. Amino acids: CAWSWGTNTEAFF.

The V and J genes are TRBV27 and TRBJ2-6; D unresolved. The CDR3 spans 15 residues. In germline, CDR1 is MNHEY, CDR2 SMNVEV (reference sequence). V lost 3 bases and J 1 base, leaving 7 bases between the germline ends. The CDR3 protein is CASSFMGSGANVLTF. The CDR3 DNA sequence: TGTGCCAGCAGTTTCATGGGATCTGGGGCCAACGTCCTGACTTTC.

The rearrangement links TRBV7-3 to TRBJ2-3, with TRBD2 as a possible D gene (5 bases). V was trimmed by 0 bases and J by 6 bases, leaving 10 bases between them. This CDR3 spans 14 amino acids. Germline V gene lookup returns CDR1 SGHTA and CDR2 FQGTGA. Here the CDR3 reads CASSLTLGDDTQYF. DNA of the CDR3: TGTGCCAGCAGCTTAACGTTGGGAGATGATACGCAGTATTTT.

Only a few counts were recorded for this clonotype. This sequence joins TRBV7-2 and TRBJ2-3, with D possibly being TRBD1 (6 bases). Trimming cost V 1 base and J 5 bases, with 13 bases left between them. The CDR3 runs to 15 residues. Germline V gives CDR1 SGHTA, CDR2 FQGNSA. Written as DNA, the CDR3 is TGTGCCAGCAGCTTAGGTCTGAGAGGGGGAGATACGCAGTATTTT. Its translation: CASSLGLRGGDTQYF.